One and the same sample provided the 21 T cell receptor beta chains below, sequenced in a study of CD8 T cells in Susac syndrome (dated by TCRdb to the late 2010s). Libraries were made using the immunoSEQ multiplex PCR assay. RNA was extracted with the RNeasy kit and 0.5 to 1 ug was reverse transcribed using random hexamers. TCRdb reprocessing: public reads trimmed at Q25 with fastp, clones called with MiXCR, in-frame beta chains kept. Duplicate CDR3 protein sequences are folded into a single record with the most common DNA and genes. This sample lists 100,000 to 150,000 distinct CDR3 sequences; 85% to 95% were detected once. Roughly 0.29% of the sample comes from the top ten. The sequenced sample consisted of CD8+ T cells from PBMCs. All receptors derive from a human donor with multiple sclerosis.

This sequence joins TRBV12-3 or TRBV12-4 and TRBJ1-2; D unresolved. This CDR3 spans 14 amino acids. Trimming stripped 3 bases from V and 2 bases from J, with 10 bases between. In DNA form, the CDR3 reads TGTGCCAGCAGTTTCGGCTTACTGAACTATGGCTACACCTTC. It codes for CASSFGLLNYGYTF.

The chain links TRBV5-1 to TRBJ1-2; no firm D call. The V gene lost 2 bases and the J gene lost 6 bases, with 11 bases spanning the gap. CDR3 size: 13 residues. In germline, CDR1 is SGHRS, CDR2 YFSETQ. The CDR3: CASSFVGFDGYTF. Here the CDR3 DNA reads TGCGCCAGCAGCTTCGTAGGGTTCGATGGCTACACCTTC.

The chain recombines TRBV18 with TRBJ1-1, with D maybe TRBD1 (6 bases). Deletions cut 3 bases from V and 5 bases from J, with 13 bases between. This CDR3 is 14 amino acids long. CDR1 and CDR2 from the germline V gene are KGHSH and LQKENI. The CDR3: CASSPWTDTTEAFF. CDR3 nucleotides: TGTGCCAGCTCACCGTGGACAGATACTACTGAAGCTTTCTTT. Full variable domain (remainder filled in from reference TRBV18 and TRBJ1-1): NAGVMQNPRHLVRRRGQEARLRCSPMKGHSHVYWYRQLPEEGLKFMVYLQKENIIDESGMPKERFSAEFPKEGPSILRIQQVVRGDSAAYFCASSPWTDTTEAFFGQGTRLTVV.

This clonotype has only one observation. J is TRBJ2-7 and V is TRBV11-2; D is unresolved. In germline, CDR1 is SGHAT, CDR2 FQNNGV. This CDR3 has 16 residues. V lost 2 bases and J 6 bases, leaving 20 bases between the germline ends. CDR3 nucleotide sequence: TGTGCCAGCAGCTTACTAGGAACCCATTCCTCCGGCGAGCAGTACTTC. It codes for CASSLLGTHSSGEQYF.

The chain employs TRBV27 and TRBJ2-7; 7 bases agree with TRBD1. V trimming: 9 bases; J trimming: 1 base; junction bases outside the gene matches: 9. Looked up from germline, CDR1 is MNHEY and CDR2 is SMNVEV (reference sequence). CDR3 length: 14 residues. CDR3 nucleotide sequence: TGTGCCAGACGACCGGGACAGAGGTCCTACGAGCAGTACGTC. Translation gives CARRPGQRSYEQYV.

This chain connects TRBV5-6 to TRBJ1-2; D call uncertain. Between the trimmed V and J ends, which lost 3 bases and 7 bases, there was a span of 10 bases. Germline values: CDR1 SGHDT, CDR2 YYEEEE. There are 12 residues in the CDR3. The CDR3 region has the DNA TGTGCCAGCAGCTATGGTTTTGGTGGCTACACCTTC. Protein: CASSYGFGGYTF.

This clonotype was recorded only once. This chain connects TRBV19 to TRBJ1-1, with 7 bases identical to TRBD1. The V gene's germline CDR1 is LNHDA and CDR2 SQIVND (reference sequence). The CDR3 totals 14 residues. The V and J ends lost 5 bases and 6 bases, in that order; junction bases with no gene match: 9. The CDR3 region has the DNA TGTGCCAGTAGTCCTCTCGACAGGGACCCTGAAGCTTTCTTT. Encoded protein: CASSPLDRDPEAFF.

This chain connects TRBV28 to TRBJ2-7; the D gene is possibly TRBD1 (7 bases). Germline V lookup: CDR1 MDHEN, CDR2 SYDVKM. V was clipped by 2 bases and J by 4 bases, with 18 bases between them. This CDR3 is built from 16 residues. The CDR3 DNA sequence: TGTGCCAGCAGTTTAGGAGGGGGCTATATAAGGTACGAGCAGTACTTC. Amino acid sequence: CASSLGGGYIRYEQYF.

The chain's CDR3 is CASSLRDRWLGNTGELFF. The CDR3 DNA follows: TGTGCCAGCAGTCTCCGGGACAGGTGGCTAGGGAACACCGGGGAGCTGTTTTTT. The gene calls are TRBV6-1 and TRBJ2-2; the match to TRBD1 covers 8 bases. J lost 1 base, V lost 5 bases, and 12 bases had no gene match. Germline-derived CDR1 and CDR2 are MNHNS and SASEGT. The CDR3 is 18 residues long.

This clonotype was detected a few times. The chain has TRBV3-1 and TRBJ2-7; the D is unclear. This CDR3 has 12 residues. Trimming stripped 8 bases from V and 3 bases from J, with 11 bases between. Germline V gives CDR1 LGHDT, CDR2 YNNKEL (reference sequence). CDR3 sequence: CASSRQIYEQYF. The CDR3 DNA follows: TGTGCCAGCTCTAGACAAATCTACGAGCAGTACTTC.

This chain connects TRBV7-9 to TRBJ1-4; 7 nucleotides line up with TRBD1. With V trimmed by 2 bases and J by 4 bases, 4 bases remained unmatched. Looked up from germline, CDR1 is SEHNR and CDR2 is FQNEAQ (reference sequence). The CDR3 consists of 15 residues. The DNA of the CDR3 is TGTGCCAGCAGCTTAACCCGGGACAGTAATGAAAAACTGTTTTTT. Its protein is CASSLTRDSNEKLFF.

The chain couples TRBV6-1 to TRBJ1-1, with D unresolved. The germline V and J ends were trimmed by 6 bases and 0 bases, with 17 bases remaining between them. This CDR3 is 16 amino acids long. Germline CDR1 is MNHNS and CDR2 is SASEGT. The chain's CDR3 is CASRPSSVSLNTEAFF. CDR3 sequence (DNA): TGTGCCAGCAGGCCTTCTAGTGTGTCACTGAACACTGAAGCTTTCTTT.

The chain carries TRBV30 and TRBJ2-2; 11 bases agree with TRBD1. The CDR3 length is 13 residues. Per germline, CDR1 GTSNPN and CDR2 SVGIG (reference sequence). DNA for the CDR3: TGTGGTACCGGGACAGGGGGCACCGGGGAGCTGTTTTTT. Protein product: CGTGTGGTGELFF.

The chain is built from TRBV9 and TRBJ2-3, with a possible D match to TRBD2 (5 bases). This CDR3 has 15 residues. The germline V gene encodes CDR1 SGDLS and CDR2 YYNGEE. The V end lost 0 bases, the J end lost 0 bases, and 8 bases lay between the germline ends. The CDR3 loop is CASSVVEGSTDTQYF. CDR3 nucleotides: TGTGCCAGCAGCGTAGTCGAGGGCAGCACAGATACGCAGTATTTT.

The CDR3 DNA sequence: TGTGCCAGCTCAACGGACAGGGAGACCCGCACAGATACGCAGTATTTT. Its protein is CASSTDRETRTDTQYF. This chain connects TRBV18 to TRBJ2-3; 8 bases map to TRBD1. Losses at the gene ends were 5 bases for V and 1 base for J; bases not matched to a gene: 8. Germline values: CDR1 KGHSH, CDR2 LQKENI. CDR3 length: 16 amino acids. Filled out from reference TRBV18 and TRBJ2-3, the complete variable domain reads NAGVMQNPRHLVRRRGQEARLRCSPMKGHSHVYWYRQLPEEGLKFMVYLQKENIIDESGMPKERFSAEFPKEGPSILRIQQVVRGDSAAYFCASSTDRETRTDTQYFGPGTRLTVL.

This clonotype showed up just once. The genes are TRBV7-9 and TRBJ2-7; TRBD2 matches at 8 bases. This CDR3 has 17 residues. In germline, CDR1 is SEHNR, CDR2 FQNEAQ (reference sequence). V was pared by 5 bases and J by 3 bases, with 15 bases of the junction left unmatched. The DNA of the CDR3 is TGTGCCAGCAGCCCGCCGACGGTGTCGGGACTAGACTACGAGCAGTACTTC. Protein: CASSPPTVSGLDYEQYF.

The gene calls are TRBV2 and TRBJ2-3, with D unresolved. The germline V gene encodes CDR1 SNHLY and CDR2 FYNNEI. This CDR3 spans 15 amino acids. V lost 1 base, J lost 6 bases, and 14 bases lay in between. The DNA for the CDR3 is TGTGCCAGCAGTGAAGGAATCCCCCCGGTGGATACGCAGTATTTT. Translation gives CASSEGIPPVDTQYF.

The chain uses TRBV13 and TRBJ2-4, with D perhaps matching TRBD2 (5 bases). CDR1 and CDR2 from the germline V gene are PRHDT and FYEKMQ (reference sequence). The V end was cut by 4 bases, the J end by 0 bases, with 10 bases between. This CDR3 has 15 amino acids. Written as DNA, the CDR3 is TGTGCCAGCAGCTCAGCGGTAGTAGCCAAAAACATTCAGTACTTC. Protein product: CASSSAVVAKNIQYF.

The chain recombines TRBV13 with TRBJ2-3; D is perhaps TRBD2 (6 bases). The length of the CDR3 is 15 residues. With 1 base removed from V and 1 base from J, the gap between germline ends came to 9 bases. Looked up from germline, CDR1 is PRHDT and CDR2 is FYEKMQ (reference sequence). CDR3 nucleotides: TGTGCCAGCAGCTTAGTAGGGACTCGCACAGATACGCAGTATTTT. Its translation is CASSLVGTRTDTQYF.

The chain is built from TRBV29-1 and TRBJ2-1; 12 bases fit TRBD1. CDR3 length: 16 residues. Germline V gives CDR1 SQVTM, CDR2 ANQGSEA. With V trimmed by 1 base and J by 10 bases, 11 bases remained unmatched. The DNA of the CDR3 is TGCAGCGTTGAAGGTCTAAGAGGGGGGACAGGGGGCGAGCAGTTCTTC. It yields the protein CSVEGLRGGTGGEQFF.

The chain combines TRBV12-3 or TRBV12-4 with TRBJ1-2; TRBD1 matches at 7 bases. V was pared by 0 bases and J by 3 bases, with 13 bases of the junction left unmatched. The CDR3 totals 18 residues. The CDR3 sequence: CASSLARGRGMEDYGYTF. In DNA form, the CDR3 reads TGTGCCAGCAGTTTAGCGAGGGGCAGGGGGATGGAGGACTATGGCTACACCTTC.